This T cell receptor (beta chain) was found in a study of blood T cell repertoires in COVID-19. Authors' analysis steps: Reference gene primer amplification in the assay estimated nucleated cell counts. Generated by immunoSEQ multiplex PCR, the TCRdb table keeps only in-frame clones and is missing some. V and J calls and clone size are as listed in that table; D and trimming were resolved from the DNA. The sample lists about 90,000 clones; approximately 86% were seen once. CDR1 is MGHDK, CDR2 SYGVNS, per germline. V shed 6 bases and J 0 bases; nucleotides not matched to a gene: 4. The CDR3 is 14 residues long. This clone was seen only a few times.

The origin of this receptor is a man older than 75 with active or convalescent COVID-19. This chain joins TRBV25-1 and TRBJ1-2; 7 bases agree with TRBD1. Material for sequencing was peripheral blood. The CDR3 reads CASRRQGANYGYTF. For the CDR3, the DNA is TGTGCCAGCAGGCGACAGGGAGCTAACTATGGCTACACCTTC.